This T cell receptor (beta chain) was captured in a study of blood T cell repertoires in COVID-19 (dated by TCRdb to 2020 to 2022). Regarding the research as a whole: Samples covering the acute and convalescent phases of COVID-19 were provided by collaborators in the United States, Italy and Spain. The prospective study material was composed of cDNA or gDNA derived from T cells, B-cell-depleted T cells, or PBMCs. Subjects who had been exposed to COVID-19, were actively infected with it, or had recovered from it provided the deeply sampled blood TCRbeta repertoires that made up the dataset. A freely available public database, intended as a resource for researchers studying the immune response to SARS-CoV-2, is where the repertoires were released. Samples were obtained from the ongoing ImmuneRACE study (first 160 participants) and from 950 to 1,500 subjects provided by 6 global collaborators. Sample metadata almost always included a de-identified subject ID, COVID-19 status, age in years and sex. Where available, HLA class I and class II types were obtained from metadata supplied by the sample provider rather than from assay-based typing.

What the work shows at the level of the full study, not this receptor alone: The quantity of clinical and demographic metadata differed by source and by participant and was supplied without curation.

In this sample, this clone turned up once. It has no known antigen specificity. There are no base qualities to consult, and no much larger clone falls within one base. TCRbeta CDR3 regions were amplified from genomic DNA using the immunoSEQ Assay, a bias-controlled multiplex PCR. Turning to the authors' computational methods: Nucleated cell counts per sample were estimated from amplification of reference gene primers within the assay. To quantify the absolute abundance of each unique TCRbeta CDR3 rearrangement, sequence reads were collapsed and filtered. For each sample, productive Simpson clonality was calculated as the square root of Simpson's diversity index over productive rearrangements. TCRdb's version of the immuneACCESS table is confined to in-frame rearrangements and falls short of the full clone set. An unresolved V gene accounts for under half of the shortfall where checked; the remainder is of unknown origin. V, J and clone size are taken as reported in that table, and D and trimming were inferred from the DNA itself. A total of about 100,000 clones appear in this sample, about nine tenths of them only once. The ten largest clones represent 5.7% of the sample.

Whole blood was collected in K2EDTA tubes by collaborating institutions according to the institutions' own protocols. Collaborator samples were shipped for TCRbeta analysis as frozen whole blood, isolated PBMCs, or DNA extracted from either sample type. Including cysteine and phenylalanine, the CDR3 has 17 amino acids. CDR3 DNA only is kept here, 51 bases in frame from base 1. As encoded in the germline V gene, CDR1 is SGHRS while CDR2 is YFSETQ. After removal of 0 bases from V and 5 bases from J, the junction retains 13 bases not matched to a gene. This receptor was taken from a man aged 70 or older with acute or convalescent COVID-19. The sample taken for sequencing was peripheral blood. The chain is assembled from TRBV5-1 and TRBJ2-5; TRBD1 aligns with 7 central bases. The CDR3 protein is CASSLAWDSLLVETQYF. The bases read TGCGCCAGCAGCTTGGCCTGGGACAGTCTGTTAGTCGAGACCCAGTACTTC.